The 31 T cell receptor beta chains given below trace back to one sample, sequenced in a study of T cell changes during pregnancy in multiple sclerosis. Measured with immunoSEQ multiplex PCR; TCRdb has only the in-frame clones, and not every one. This sample has tens of thousands of clones, with around 90% found just once. Sequencing was performed on CD8+ T cells from peripheral blood mononuclear cells, taken in the third trimester of pregnancy. These TCRs come from a female donor with multiple sclerosis, enrolled in a pregnancy study.

This rearrangement joins TRBV6-5 to TRBJ1-3; D ambiguous. The V end lost 6 bases, the J end lost 0 bases, and 12 bases lay between the germline ends. The CDR3 has 15 residues. The germline V gene encodes CDR1 MNHEY and CDR2 SVGAGI. CDR3 in amino acids: CASSPSGYSGNTIYF. CDR3 in DNA: TGTGCCAGCAGCCCATCAGGCTACTCTGGAAACACCATATATTTT.

This clone has only one observation. V is TRBV19 and J is TRBJ2-2; 9 nucleotides line up with TRBD1. Germline V gene lookup returns CDR1 LNHDA and CDR2 SQIVND (reference sequence). Trimming took 7 bases from V and 7 from J; bases not matched to a gene: 7. The CDR3 totals 14 residues. The CDR3 protein is CASTFGTGNGELFF. CDR3 bases: TGTGCCAGTACCTTTGGGACAGGGAACGGGGAGCTGTTTTTT.

The chain combines TRBV9 with TRBJ2-2; no firm D call. Trimming took 4 bases from V and 7 from J, leaving 5 bases between them. The CDR3 is 11 amino acids. From germline, CDR1 is SGDLS and CDR2 YYNGEE. CDR3 bases: TGTGCCAGCAGCACGAGCGGGGAGCTGTTTTTT. It yields the protein CASSTSGELFF. The entire variable domain, with the rest obtained from reference TRBV9 and TRBJ2-2, is as follows: DSGVTQTPKHLITATGQRVTLRCSPRSGDLSVYWYQQSLDQGLQFLIQYYNGEERAKGNILERFSAQQFPDLHSELNLSSLELGDSALYFCASSTSGELFFGEGSRLTVL.

The chain links TRBV19 to TRBJ2-1; 9 bases are shared with TRBD2. The CDR3 has 15 amino acids. The trim removed 1 base at V and 8 bases at J, leaving 6 bases unmatched. Germline V gives CDR1 LNHDA, CDR2 SQIVND (reference sequence). CDR3: CASSIVAGGLYEQFF. The CDR3 DNA reads TGTGCCAGTAGTATAGTGGCGGGGGGGCTCTATGAGCAGTTCTTC.

The chain joins TRBV4-2 to TRBJ2-3; 7 bases agree with TRBD2. With V trimmed by 0 bases and J by 6 bases, 6 bases remained unmatched. The CDR3 length is 15 residues. Germline CDR1 and CDR2: LGHNA and YNFKEQ. The CDR3 nucleotides read TGTGCCAGCAGCCAAGATGATCCAGCGGGGGATACGCAGTATTTT. This translates into CASSQDDPAGDTQYF.

The chain uses TRBV2 and TRBJ2-1; 8 bases are a match to TRBD2. V shed 6 bases and J 1 base; nucleotides not matched to a gene: 14. There are 18 residues in the CDR3. Germline CDR1 and CDR2: SNHLY and FYNNEI. CDR3 sequence (DNA): TGTGCCAGCAGCCACTCCTGGGGAAGCGGGGGATCCTACAATGAGCAGTTCTTC. Translating gives CASSHSWGSGGSYNEQFF.

CDR3 nucleotides: TGCGCCAGCAGCCAAGATGAGAGCCCCGCCCTCCACTTT. This encodes CASSQDESPALHF. The V gene is TRBV4-1, the J gene TRBJ1-6, with no clear D. This CDR3 is 13 amino acids long. V was trimmed by 0 bases and J by 14 bases, leaving 11 bases between them. CDR1 and CDR2 (germline): MGHRA, YSYEKL.

The rearrangement uses TRBV28 and TRBJ2-1; TRBD2 might be the D (7 bases). Per germline, CDR1 MDHEN and CDR2 SYDVKM. The CDR3 spans 12 residues. V lost 8 bases, J lost 9 bases, and 14 bases lay in between. CDR3 coding DNA: TGTGCCAGCGGGGGGGCCCCCGGTGAGCAGTTCTTC. It translates to CASGGAPGEQFF.

This clone was counted a single time. The chain is built from TRBV6-5 and TRBJ2-7; D possibly corresponds to TRBD1 (5 bases). CDR1 and CDR2 (germline): MNHEY, SVGAGI. The CDR3 extends over 12 amino acids. Trimming stripped 6 bases from V and 3 bases from J, with 9 bases between. This chain's CDR3 is CASSDSDYEQYF. In nucleotides, the CDR3 is TGTGCCAGCAGCGACAGCGACTACGAGCAGTACTTC.

The CDR3 protein is CASSFARVSTGNTIYF. In DNA, the CDR3 is TGTGCCAGCAGCTTTGCTCGGGTTTCTACTGGAAACACCATATATTTT. The chain has TRBV13 and TRBJ1-3; D not resolved. V was shortened by 3 bases and J by 2 bases, with 14 bases between the two germline ends. Germline CDR1 reads PRHDT; CDR2 reads FYEKMQ (reference sequence). CDR3 length equals 16 residues.

DNA for the CDR3: TGTGCCAGTAGTATGTGGATCTCGGGTCAGCCCCAGCATTTT. Translated, it gives CASSMWISGQPQHF. The J gene is TRBJ1-5, the V gene TRBV19; D not certain. Germline V gene lookup returns CDR1 LNHDA and CDR2 SQIVND (reference sequence). V was trimmed by 3 bases and J by 6 bases, leaving 12 bases between them. CDR3 length: 14 residues.

The J gene is TRBJ1-4, the V gene TRBV13; D gene uncertain. This CDR3 is 13 amino acids long. Trimming took off 5 bases at V and 10 bases at J, with 14 bases between the two ends. CDR1 PRHDT and CDR2 FYEKMQ come from the germline V gene (reference sequence). CDR3 residues: CASSLRTRGKLFF. CDR3 coding DNA: TGTGCCAGCAGCCTAAGAACCCGAGGAAAACTGTTTTTT. Full variable domain (missing parts from reference TRBV13 and TRBJ1-4): AAGVIQSPRHLIKEKRETATLKCYPIPRHDTVYWYQQGPGQDPQFLISFYEKMQSDKGSIPDRFSAQQFSDYHSELNMSSLELGDSALYFCASSLRTRGKLFFGSGTQLSVL.

The V call is TRBV6-5, the J call TRBJ1-1; 10 bases agree with TRBD1. Germline V gives CDR1 MNHEY, CDR2 SVGAGI. The CDR3 loop spans 16 amino acids. J was trimmed by 4 bases and V by 1 base; bases with no gene match: 6. The CDR3 spells CASSYWDRGRTTEAFF. Here the CDR3 DNA reads TGTGCCAGCAGTTACTGGGACAGGGGAAGGACCACTGAAGCTTTCTTT.

V usage is TRBV7-9 and J usage is TRBJ2-2; no reliable D call. With 2 bases removed from V and 3 bases from J, the gap between germline ends came to 4 bases. Germline-derived CDR1 and CDR2 are SEHNR and FQNEAQ (reference sequence). The CDR3 runs 13 residues. Here the CDR3 DNA reads TGTGCCAGCAGCTTACGGTACACCGGGGAGCTGTTTTTT. Translating gives CASSLRYTGELFF.

V and J are TRBV19 and TRBJ2-7; D unclear. Germline V gene sequence: CDR1 LNHDA, CDR2 SQIVND (reference sequence). The CDR3 consists of 13 residues. Trimming took off 5 bases at V and 3 bases at J, with 11 bases between the two ends. The CDR3 spells CASSPYHSYEQYF. In nucleotides, the CDR3 is TGTGCCAGTAGTCCCTATCACAGCTACGAGCAGTACTTC.

J is TRBJ1-5 and V is TRBV19; a weak D match, TRBD1 (6 bases). The CDR3 is 15 amino acids. V dropped 4 bases and J dropped 0 bases, with 10 bases sitting between them. CDR1 is LNHDA and CDR2 is SQIVND in the germline V gene (reference sequence). The CDR3 region is CASSTQGYSNQPQHF. CDR3 nucleotides: TGTGCCAGTAGTACGCAGGGGTATAGCAATCAGCCCCAGCATTTT.

This clone was recorded a few times. This rearrangement joins TRBV6-1 to TRBJ1-2, with D perhaps TRBD1 (5 bases). This CDR3 is 12 amino acids long. Germline values: CDR1 MNHNS, CDR2 SASEGT. V was shortened by 4 bases and J by 6 bases, with 9 bases between the two germline ends. CDR3 nucleotide sequence: TGTGCCAGCAGTGTGACAGAGCATGGCTACACCTTC. This gives the protein CASSVTEHGYTF.

This sequence joins TRBV7-9 and TRBJ1-2; TRBD1 matches at 9 bases. The V gene's germline CDR1 is SEHNR and CDR2 FQNEAQ (reference sequence). The CDR3 is 15 amino acids. The V and J ends lost 1 base and 8 bases, in that order; junction bases with no gene match: 8. CDR3: CASSLEPGQGWGYTF. The DNA of the CDR3 is TGTGCCAGCAGCTTAGAGCCGGGACAGGGATGGGGCTACACCTTC.

CDR3 loop: CASTNERGAITDTQYF. DNA of the CDR3: TGTGCCAGCACCAACGAGCGGGGGGCCATCACAGATACGCAGTATTTT. The rearrangement links TRBV11-2 to TRBJ2-3, with 9 bases matching TRBD2. The CDR3 totals 16 residues. Losses at the gene ends were 7 bases for V and 2 bases for J; bases not matched to a gene: 10. Germline values: CDR1 SGHAT, CDR2 FQNNGV.

This clone was seen just once. The V gene is TRBV10-3, the J gene TRBJ2-3; perhaps TRBD1 as D (6 bases). Trimming stripped 10 bases from V and 2 bases from J, with 13 bases between. The length of the CDR3 is 13 residues. The V gene's germline CDR1 is ENHRY and CDR2 SYGVKD. This chain's CDR3 is CATGAENTDTQYF. The DNA of the CDR3 is TGTGCCACAGGGGCGGAAAACACAGATACGCAGTATTTT.

V usage is TRBV7-9 and J usage is TRBJ1-1; 10 bases are shared with TRBD1. Germline V gives CDR1 SEHNR, CDR2 FQNEAQ (reference sequence). This CDR3 is 16 amino acids long. V shed 5 bases, J shed 0 bases, and the junction held 6 bases outside the gene matches. CDR3 sequence reads: CASSPRTGGLNTEAFF. CDR3 nucleotides: TGTGCCAGCAGCCCCCGGACAGGGGGTTTGAACACTGAAGCTTTCTTT.

The gene calls are TRBV30 and TRBJ2-2, with 9 bases that match TRBD1. Germline-derived CDR1 and CDR2 are GTSNPN and SVGIG (reference sequence). With V trimmed by 4 bases and J by 3 bases, 6 bases remained unmatched. The CDR3 is made up of 15 amino acids. CDR3 in DNA: TGTGCCTGGAAGACCCGGGACAGGGACACCGGGGAGCTGTTTTTT. This codes for CAWKTRDRDTGELFF.

The rearrangement uses TRBV7-9 and TRBJ1-2; TRBD1 is a possible D gene (5 bases). Germline V gene data show CDR1 as SEHNR and CDR2 as FQNEAQ (reference sequence). The CDR3 is 12 residues long. V lost 10 bases and J 8 bases, leaving 17 bases between the germline ends. DNA for the CDR3: TGTGCCACCCCGACTCAGCCAGGGGGCTACACCTTC. Translation: CATPTQPGGYTF.

This clone was counted once. V gene TRBV5-4 combines with J gene TRBJ2-1, with D uncertain. Trimming removed 0 bases from V and 5 bases from J, with 6 bases in between. The V gene's germline CDR1 is SGHNT and CDR2 YYREEE (reference sequence). The CDR3 has 13 amino acids. The CDR3 here is CASSLDNNNEQFF. The CDR3 bases are TGTGCCAGCAGCTTGGACAATAACAATGAGCAGTTCTTC.

V is TRBV4-1 and J is TRBJ2-7; D is possibly TRBD2 (5 bases). The V end was cut by 0 bases, the J end by 1 base, with 13 bases between. This CDR3 spans 16 amino acids. Germline CDR1 reads MGHRA; CDR2 reads YSYEKL. CDR3 amino acids: CASSQDEGSGSYEQYF. The CDR3 DNA reads as TGCGCCAGCAGCCAAGATGAGGGCTCGGGGTCCTACGAGCAGTACTTC.

The V and J genes are TRBV28 and TRBJ1-1, with a weak D call TRBD1 (5 bases). Germline-derived CDR1 and CDR2 are MDHEN and SYDVKM. The length of the CDR3 is 15 residues. V lost 6 bases, J lost 3 bases, and 17 bases lay in between. As DNA, the CDR3 is TGTGCCAGCAGCGCACGAGGGTGGGGGGACACTGAAGCTTTCTTT. This encodes CASSARGWGDTEAFF.

The chain recombines TRBV5-8 with TRBJ1-2, with 9 bases lining up with TRBD1. Trimming removed 1 base from V and 4 bases from J; junction bases left unmatched: 17. There are 19 residues in the CDR3. Germline CDR1 and CDR2: SGHTS and YDEGEE. Here the CDR3 reads CASSLMEETGGEKGYGYTF. For the CDR3, the DNA is TGTGCCAGCAGCTTGATGGAGGAGACAGGGGGTGAGAAGGGCTATGGCTACACCTTC.

The rearrangement uses TRBV5-8 and TRBJ1-5; D might be TRBD1 (5 bases). V dropped 6 bases and J dropped 3 bases, with 19 bases sitting between them. CDR3 size: 16 residues. Germline loops: CDR1 SGHTS, CDR2 YDEGEE. Here the CDR3 reads CASISGGDSPNQPQHF. CDR3 sequence (DNA): TGTGCCAGCATCTCTGGGGGGGATAGTCCCAATCAGCCCCAGCATTTT.

This chain links TRBV10-2 with TRBJ1-1, with a weak D call TRBD1 (5 bases). This CDR3 region has 13 residues. CDR1 WSHSY and CDR2 SAAADI come from the germline V gene. V was pared by 6 bases and J by 1 base, with 9 bases between. CDR3 bases: TGCGCCAGCAGCCCCGGACAGAACACTGAAGCTTTCTTT. It yields the protein CASSPGQNTEAFF.

The chain links TRBV11-2 to TRBJ2-2; 8 bases are a match to TRBD1. The CDR3 loop spans 16 amino acids. Germline CDR1 reads SGHAT; CDR2 reads FQNNGV. V lost 5 bases and J lost 7; bases outside the gene matches: 12. The CDR3, as DNA: TGTGCCAGCAGCCTAACCTTGACAGGGGCCCACGGGGAGCTGTTTTTT. Residues: CASSLTLTGAHGELFF.

The V and J genes are TRBV5-6 and TRBJ2-7; no definite D call. CDR3 size: 11 residues. Per germline, CDR1 SGHDT and CDR2 YYEEEE. With 2 bases removed from V and 5 bases from J, the gap between germline ends came to 5 bases. CDR3 in amino acids: CASSFYNEQYF. The CDR3 DNA reads TGTGCCAGCAGCTTTTATAACGAGCAGTACTTC. Filled out from reference TRBV5-6 and TRBJ2-7, the complete variable domain reads DAGVTQSPTHLIKTRGQQVTLRCSPKSGHDTVSWYQQALGQGPQFIFQYYEEEERQRGNFPDRFSGHQFPNYSSELNVNALLLGDSALYLCASSFYNEQYFGPGTRLTVT.